This T cell receptor (beta chain) was found in a study of T cell changes during pregnancy in multiple sclerosis. The data were produced by immunoSEQ multiplex PCR, yet TCRdb's version contains in-frame clones alone and is incomplete. The repertoire consists of around 50,000 clones, with 80% to 95% occurring once and the leading ten covering 0.61%. Per the germline V gene, CDR1 is SGHKS and CDR2 is YYEKEE (reference sequence). This CDR3 has 14 amino acids. J gave up 3 bases and V 5 bases, and 5 bases lay outside the gene matches. This sequence was found in a female donor in good health, enrolled as a control in a pregnancy study. This specimen consisted of CD4+ T cells from peripheral blood mononuclear cells, obtained after pregnancy. The J gene is TRBJ1-5, the V gene TRBV5-5; 7 bases line up with TRBD1. In DNA form, the CDR3 reads TGTGCCAGCAGTTTCGGACAGGTCAATCAGCCCCAGCATTTT. Translated, it gives CASSFGQVNQPQHF. Using reference TRBV5-5 and TRBJ1-5 for the parts outside the CDR3, the full variable domain is DAGVTQSPTHLIKTRGQQVTLRCSPISGHKSVSWYQQVLGQGPQFIFQYYEKEERGRGNFPDRFSARQFPNYSSELNVNALLLGDSALYLCASSFGQVNQPQHFGDGTRLSIL.